This T cell receptor beta chain was sequenced in a study of blood T cell repertoires in COVID-19. Study context: The United States, Italy and Spain supplied acute and convalescent COVID-19 samples. PBMCs, B-cell-depleted T cells, or T cells provided the cDNA or gDNA that made up the material.

Original handling: Amplification from reference gene primers served as the basis for estimated nucleated cell counts. Libraries were prepared by immunoSEQ multiplex PCR; TCRdb keeps only in-frame clonotypes and omits some of them. The V and J calls and clone size were taken over from that table, and D and trimming were inferred from the DNA. The profile shows 150,000 to 200,000 clones, 65% to 90% of them singletons. From germline, CDR1 is MNHEY and CDR2 SMNVEV (reference sequence). V lost 6 bases and J 8 bases, leaving 16 bases between the germline ends. The CDR3 extends over 13 amino acids. The receptor comes from a man in his 60s with acute or convalescent COVID-19. The sample comprised peripheral blood. V gene TRBV27 combines with J gene TRBJ1-2; D gene uncertain. In DNA, the CDR3 is TGTGCCAGCAGCCGGAAGGGAGACAACGGCTACACCTTC. Translated: CASSRKGDNGYTF.